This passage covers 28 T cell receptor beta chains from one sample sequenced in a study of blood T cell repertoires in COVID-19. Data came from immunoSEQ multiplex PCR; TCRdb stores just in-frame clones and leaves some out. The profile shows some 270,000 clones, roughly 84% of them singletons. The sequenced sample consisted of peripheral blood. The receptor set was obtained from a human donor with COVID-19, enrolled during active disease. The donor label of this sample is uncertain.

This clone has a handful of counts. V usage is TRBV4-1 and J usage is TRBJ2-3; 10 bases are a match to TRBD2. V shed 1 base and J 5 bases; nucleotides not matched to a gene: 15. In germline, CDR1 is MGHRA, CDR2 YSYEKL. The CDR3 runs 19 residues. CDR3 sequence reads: CASSQGAMISGRAVDTQYF. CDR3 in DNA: TGCGCCAGCAGCCAAGGGGCGATGATCAGCGGGAGGGCCGTAGATACGCAGTATTTT.

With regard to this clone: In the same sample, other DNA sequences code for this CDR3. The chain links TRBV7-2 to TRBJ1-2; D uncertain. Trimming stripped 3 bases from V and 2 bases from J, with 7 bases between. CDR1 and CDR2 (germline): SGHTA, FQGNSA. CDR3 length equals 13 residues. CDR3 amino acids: CASSLDSNYGYTF. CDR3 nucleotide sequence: TGTGCCAGCAGCTTGGACTCGAACTATGGCTACACCTTC.

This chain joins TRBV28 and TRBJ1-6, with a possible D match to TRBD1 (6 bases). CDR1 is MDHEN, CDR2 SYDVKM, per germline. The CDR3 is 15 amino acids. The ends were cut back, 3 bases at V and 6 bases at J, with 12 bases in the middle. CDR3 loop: CASSFGGGGNSPLHF. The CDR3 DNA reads TGTGCCAGCAGTTTCGGGGGGGGCGGTAATTCACCCCTCCACTTT.

The CDR3 protein is CASSTPRVFDSPLHF. The CDR3 coding sequence is TGTGCCAGCAGTACCCCCAGGGTTTTCGACTCACCCCTCCACTTT. The chain links TRBV6-6 to TRBJ1-6; weak D call: TRBD1 (5 bases). Trimming left V 5 bases short and J 10 bases short, with 18 bases between. CDR1 MNHNY and CDR2 SVGAGI come from the germline V gene (reference sequence). The CDR3 totals 15 residues.

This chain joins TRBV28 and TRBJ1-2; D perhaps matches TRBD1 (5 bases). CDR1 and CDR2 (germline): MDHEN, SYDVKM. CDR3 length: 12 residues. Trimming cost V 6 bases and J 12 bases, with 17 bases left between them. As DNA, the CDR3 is TGTGCCAGCAGCTCCGGGACTGCCTCTAACACCTTC. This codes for CASSSGTASNTF.

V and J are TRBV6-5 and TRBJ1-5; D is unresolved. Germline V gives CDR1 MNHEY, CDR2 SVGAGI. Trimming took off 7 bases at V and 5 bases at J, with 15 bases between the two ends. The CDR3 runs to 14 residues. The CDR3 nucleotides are TGTGCCAGCATTCCTAGTGGTGGTTATCAGCCCCAGCATTTT. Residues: CASIPSGGYQPQHF.

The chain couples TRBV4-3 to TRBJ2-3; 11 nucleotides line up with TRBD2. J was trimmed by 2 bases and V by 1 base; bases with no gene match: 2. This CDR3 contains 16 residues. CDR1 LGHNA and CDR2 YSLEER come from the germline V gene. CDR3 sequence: CASSQASGRTTDTQYF. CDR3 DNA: TGCGCCAGCAGCCAAGCTAGCGGGAGGACCACAGATACGCAGTATTTT.

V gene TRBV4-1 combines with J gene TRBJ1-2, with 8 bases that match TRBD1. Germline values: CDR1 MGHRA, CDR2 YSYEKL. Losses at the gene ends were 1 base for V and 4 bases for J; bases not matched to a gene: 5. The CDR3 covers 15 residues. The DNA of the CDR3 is TGCGCCAGCAGCCAAGGGACAGGGCTGAGCTATGGCTACACCTTC. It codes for CASSQGTGLSYGYTF.

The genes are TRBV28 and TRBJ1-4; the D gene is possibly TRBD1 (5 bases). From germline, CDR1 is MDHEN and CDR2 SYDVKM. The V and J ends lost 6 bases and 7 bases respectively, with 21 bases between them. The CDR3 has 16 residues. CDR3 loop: CASSSPSGENGEKLFF. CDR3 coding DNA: TGTGCCAGCAGCTCTCCCTCGGGGGAAAATGGTGAAAAACTGTTTTTT. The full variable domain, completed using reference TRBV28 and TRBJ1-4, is DVKVTQSSRYLVKRTGEKVFLECVQDMDHENMFWYRQDPGLGLRLIYFSYDVKMKEKGDIPEGYSVSREKKERFSLILESASTNQTSMYLCASSSPSGENGEKLFFGSGTQLSVL.

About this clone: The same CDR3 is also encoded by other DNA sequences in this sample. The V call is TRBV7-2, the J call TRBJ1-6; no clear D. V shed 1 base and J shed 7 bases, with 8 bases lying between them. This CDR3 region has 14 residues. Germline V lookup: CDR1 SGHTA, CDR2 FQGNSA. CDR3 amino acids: CASSLVPENSPLHF. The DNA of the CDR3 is TGTGCCAGCAGCTTAGTGCCAGAAAATTCACCCCTCCACTTT.

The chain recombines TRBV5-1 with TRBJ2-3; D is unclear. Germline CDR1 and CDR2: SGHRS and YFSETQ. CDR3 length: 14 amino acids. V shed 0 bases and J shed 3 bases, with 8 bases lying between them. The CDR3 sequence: CASSLGASTDTQYF. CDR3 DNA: TGCGCCAGCAGCTTGGGCGCTAGTACAGATACGCAGTATTTT.

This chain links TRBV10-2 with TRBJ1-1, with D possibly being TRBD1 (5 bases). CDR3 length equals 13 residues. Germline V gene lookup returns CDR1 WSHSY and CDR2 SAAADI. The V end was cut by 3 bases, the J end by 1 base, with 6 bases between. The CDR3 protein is CASSDRGNTEAFF. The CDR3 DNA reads TGCGCCAGCAGTGATAGGGGGAACACTGAAGCTTTCTTT.

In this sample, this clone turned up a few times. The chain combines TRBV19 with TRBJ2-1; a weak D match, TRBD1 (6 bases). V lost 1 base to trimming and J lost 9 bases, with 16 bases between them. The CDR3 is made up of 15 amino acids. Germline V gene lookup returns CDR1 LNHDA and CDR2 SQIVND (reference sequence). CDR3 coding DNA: TGTGCCAGTAGTATAGGATATGAGGGGACAAGTGAGCAGTTCTTC. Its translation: CASSIGYEGTSEQFF.

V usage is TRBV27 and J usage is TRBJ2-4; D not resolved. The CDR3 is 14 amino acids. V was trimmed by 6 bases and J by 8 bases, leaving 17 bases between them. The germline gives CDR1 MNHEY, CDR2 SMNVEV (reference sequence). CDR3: CASSKGLDRYIQYF. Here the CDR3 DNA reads TGTGCCAGCAGCAAAGGCCTAGATCGGTACATTCAGTACTTC.

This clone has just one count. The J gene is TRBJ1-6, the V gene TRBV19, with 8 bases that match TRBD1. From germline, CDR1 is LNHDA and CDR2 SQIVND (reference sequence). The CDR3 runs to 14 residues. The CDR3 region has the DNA TGTGCTACCCTCCCCGGGACAGGTGGTTCACCCCTCCACTTT. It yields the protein CATLPGTGGSPLHF.

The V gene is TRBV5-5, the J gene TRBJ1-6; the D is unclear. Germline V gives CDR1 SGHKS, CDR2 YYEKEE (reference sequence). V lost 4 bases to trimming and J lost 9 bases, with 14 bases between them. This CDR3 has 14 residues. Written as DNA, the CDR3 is TGTGCCAGCAGCGAGGGAGTTTCGATTTCACCCCTCCACTTT. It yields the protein CASSEGVSISPLHF.

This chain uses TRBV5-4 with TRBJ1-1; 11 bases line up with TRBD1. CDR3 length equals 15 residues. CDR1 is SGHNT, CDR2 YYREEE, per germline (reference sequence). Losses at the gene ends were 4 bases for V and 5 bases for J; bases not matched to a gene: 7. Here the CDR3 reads CASSPGQGAWTEAFF. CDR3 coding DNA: TGTGCCAGCAGCCCCGGACAGGGGGCATGGACTGAAGCTTTCTTT.

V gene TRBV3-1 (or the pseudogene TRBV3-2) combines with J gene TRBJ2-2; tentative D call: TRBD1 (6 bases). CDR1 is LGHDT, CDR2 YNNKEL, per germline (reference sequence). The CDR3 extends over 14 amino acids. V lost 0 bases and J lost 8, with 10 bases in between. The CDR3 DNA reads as TGTGCCAGCAGCCAAGAAGACAGGTCGGGGGAGCTGTTTTTT. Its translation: CASSQEDRSGELFF.

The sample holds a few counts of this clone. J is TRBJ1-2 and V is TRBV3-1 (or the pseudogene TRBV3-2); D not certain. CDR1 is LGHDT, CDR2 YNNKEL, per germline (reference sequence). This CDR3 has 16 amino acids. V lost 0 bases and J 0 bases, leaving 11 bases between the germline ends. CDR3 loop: CASSQEGGVPNYGYTF. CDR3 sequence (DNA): TGTGCCAGCAGCCAAGAGGGCGGGGTACCTAACTATGGCTACACCTTC.

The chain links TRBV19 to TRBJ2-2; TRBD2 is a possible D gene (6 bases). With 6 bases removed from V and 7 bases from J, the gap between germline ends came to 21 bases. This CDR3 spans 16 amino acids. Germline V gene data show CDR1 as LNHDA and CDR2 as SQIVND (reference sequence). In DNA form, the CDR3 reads TGTGCCAGTAGGTTGCAGGCGGGGACGGCGGGCGGGGAGCTGTTTTTT. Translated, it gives CASRLQAGTAGGELFF.

CDR3 sequence reads: CASSEASKTEAFF. The CDR3 DNA reads as TGTGCCAGCAGTGAAGCGAGTAAGACTGAAGCTTTCTTT. This chain links TRBV6-1 with TRBJ1-1; no reliable D call. Trimming pared 0 bases from V and 5 bases from J, leaving 7 bases between. The germline CDR1 and CDR2 sequences are MNHNS and SASEGT. CDR3 length: 13 amino acids.

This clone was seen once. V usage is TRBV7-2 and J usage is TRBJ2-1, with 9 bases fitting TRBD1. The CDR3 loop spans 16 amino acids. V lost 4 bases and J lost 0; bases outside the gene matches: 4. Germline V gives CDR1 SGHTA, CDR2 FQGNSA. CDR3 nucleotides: TGTGCCAGCAGCTCACAGGGGGCGGGCTCCTACAATGAGCAGTTCTTC. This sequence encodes CASSSQGAGSYNEQFF.

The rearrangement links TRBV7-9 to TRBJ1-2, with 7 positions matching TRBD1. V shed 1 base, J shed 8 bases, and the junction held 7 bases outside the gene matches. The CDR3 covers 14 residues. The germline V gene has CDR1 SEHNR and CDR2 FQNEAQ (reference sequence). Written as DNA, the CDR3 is TGTGCCAGCAGCTTAGGGGGACAGCCATGGGGCTACACCTTC. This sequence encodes CASSLGGQPWGYTF.

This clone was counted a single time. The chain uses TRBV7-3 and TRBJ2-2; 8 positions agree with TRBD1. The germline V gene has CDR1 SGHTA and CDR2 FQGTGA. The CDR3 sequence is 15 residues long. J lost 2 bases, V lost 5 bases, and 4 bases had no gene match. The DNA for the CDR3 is TGTGCCAGCAGCCGACAGGGGACAAACACCGGGGAGCTGTTTTTT. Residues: CASSRQGTNTGELFF.

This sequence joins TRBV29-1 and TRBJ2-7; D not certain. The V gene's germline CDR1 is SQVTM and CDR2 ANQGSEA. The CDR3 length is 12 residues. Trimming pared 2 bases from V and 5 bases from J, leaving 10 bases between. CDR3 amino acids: CSVEIRVDEQYF. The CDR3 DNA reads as TGCAGCGTTGAAATCCGGGTGGACGAGCAGTACTTC.

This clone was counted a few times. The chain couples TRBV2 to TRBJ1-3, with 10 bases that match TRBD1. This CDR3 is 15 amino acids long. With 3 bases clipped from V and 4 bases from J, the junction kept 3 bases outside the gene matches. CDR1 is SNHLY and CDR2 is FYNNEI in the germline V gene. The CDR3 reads CASSEGTGAGNTIYF. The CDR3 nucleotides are TGTGCCAGCAGTGAGGGGACAGGGGCCGGAAACACCATATATTTT.

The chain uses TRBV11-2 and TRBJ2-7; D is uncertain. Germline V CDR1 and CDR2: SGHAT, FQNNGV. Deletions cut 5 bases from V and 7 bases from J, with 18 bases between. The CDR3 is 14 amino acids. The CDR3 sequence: CASSPAGLSGEQYF. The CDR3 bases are TGTGCCAGCAGCCCCGCCGGGTTAAGTGGGGAGCAGTACTTC.

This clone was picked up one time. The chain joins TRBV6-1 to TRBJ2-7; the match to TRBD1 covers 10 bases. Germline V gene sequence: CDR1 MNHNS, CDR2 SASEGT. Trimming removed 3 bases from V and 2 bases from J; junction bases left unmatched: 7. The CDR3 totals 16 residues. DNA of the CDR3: TGTGCCAGCAGTGAGGTCGGACAGGGGGTTGCCTACGAGCAGTACTTC. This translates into CASSEVGQGVAYEQYF.